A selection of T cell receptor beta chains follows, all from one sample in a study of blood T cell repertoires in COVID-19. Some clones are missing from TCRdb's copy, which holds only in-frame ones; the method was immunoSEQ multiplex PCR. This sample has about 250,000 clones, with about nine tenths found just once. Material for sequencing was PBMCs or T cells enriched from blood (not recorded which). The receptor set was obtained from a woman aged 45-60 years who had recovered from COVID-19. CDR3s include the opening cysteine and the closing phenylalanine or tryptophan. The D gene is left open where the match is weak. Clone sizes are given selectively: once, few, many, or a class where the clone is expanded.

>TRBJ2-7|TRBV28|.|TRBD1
TGTGCCAGCAGTTTATTTGGGCAGGGGGCTACCTACGAGCAGTACTTC
CASSLFGQGATYEQYF
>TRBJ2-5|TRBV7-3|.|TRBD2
TGTGCCAGCAGCTCGGGACTAGCGGGAACGCAAGAGACCCAGTACTTC
CASSSGLAGTQETQYF
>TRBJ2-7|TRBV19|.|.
TGTGCCAGTAGTATATCCAGGCCCCCCTACGAGCAGTACTTC
CASSISRPPYEQYF
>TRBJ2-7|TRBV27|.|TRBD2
TGTGCCAGCAGCGATGGGACTAGGTGGTACGAGCAGTACTTC
CASSDGTRWYEQYF
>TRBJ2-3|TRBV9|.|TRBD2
TGTGCCAGCAGCACAGGCTCCGGGACTAGCGGGAGTAGGACGCAGTATTTT
CASSTGSGTSGSRTQYF
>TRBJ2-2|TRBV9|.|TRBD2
TGTGCCAGCAGCGTAGGAACTAGCGGCGGGGAGCTGTTTTTT
CASSVGTSGGELFF
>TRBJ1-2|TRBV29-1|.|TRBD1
TGCAGCGTTGATTGGACAGGAAGCTATGGCTACACCTTC
CSVDWTGSYGYTF
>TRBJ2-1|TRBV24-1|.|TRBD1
TGTGCCACCAGTGATTTGCGGGGACAGGGAACCGATGAGCAGTTCTTC
CATSDLRGQGTDEQFF
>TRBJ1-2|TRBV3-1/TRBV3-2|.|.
TGTGCCAGCAGCCAGGCGGGGAGTAGGTATGGCTACACCTTC
CASSQAGSRYGYTF
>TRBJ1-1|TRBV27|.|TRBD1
TGTGCCAGCAGGACAGGGTTTGGTGAAGCTTTCTTT
CASRTGFGEAFF
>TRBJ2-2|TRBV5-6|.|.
TGTGCCAGCAGCCCACAAACCGGGGAGCTGTTTTTT
CASSPQTGELFF
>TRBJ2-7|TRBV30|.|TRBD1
TGTGCCTGGAGTGCAGACAGGGACTACGAGCAGTACTTC
CAWSADRDYEQYF
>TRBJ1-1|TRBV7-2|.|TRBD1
TGTGCCAGCGGGGCTGTAGGACAGGGAAGGTCTGAAGCTTTCTTT
CASGAVGQGRSEAFF
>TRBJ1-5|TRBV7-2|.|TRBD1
TGTGCCAGCAGCTTTACAGGGGGAAATCAGCCCCAGCATTTT
CASSFTGGNQPQHF
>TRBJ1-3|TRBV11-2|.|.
TGTGCCAGCAGCTCCGTTAAGGGGGTTGGAAACACCATATATTTT
CASSSVKGVGNTIYF
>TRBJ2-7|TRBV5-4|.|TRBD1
TGTGCCAGCAGCTTGGAGGCCAGGGGGCCCAACGAGCAGTACTTC
CASSLEARGPNEQYF
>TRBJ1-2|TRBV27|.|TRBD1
TGTGCCAGCAGTTCCCACGGAGGGGGCGATTATGGCTACACCTTC
CASSSHGGGDYGYTF
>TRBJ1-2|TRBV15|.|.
TGTGCCACCAGCAGGACAGTAAACTATGGCTACACCTTC
CATSRTVNYGYTF
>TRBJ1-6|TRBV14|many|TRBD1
TGTGCCAGCCGACAGGGAGGTTCCTATAATTCACCCCTCCACTTT
CASRQGGSYNSPLHF
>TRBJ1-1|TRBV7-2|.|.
TGTGCCAGCAGCTTAGAGGGGTTTGGGACTGAAGCTTTCTTT
CASSLEGFGTEAFF
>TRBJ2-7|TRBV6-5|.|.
TGTGCCAGCAGTCCAGGGGATGGGGTCGTCTACGAGCAGTACTTC
CASSPGDGVVYEQYF
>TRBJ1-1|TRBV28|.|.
TGTGCCAGCAGTCTTTATACTGAAGCTTTCTTT
CASSLYTEAFF
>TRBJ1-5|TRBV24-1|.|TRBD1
TGTGCCACCAGTGACAGCTTCCCGGGACAGGGGATTCAGCCCCAGCATTTT
CATSDSFPGQGIQPQHF